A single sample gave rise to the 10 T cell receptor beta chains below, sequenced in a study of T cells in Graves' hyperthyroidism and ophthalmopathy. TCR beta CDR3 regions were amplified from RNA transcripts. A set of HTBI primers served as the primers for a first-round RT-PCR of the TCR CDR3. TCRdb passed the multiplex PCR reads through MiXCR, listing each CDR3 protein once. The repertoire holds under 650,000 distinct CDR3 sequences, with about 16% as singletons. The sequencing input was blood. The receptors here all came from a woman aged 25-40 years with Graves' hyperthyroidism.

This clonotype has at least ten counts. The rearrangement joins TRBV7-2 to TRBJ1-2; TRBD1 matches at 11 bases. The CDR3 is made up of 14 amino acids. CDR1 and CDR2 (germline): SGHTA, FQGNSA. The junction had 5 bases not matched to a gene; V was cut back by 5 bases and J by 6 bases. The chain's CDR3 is CASSPDRGQHGYTF. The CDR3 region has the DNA TGTGCCAGCAGCCCGGACAGGGGGCAACATGGCTACACCTTC.

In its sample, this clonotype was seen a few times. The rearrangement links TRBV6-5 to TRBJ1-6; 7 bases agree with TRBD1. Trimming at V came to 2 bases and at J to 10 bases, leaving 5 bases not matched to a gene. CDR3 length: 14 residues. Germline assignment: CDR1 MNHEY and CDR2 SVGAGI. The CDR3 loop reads CASSYRAGGSPLHF. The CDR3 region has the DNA TGTGCCAGCAGTTACCGGGCAGGGGGATCACCCCTCCACTTT.

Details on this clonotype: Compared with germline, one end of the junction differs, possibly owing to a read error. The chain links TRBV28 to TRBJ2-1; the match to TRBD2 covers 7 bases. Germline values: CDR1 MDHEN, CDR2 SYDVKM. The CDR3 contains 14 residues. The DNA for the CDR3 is TGTGCCAGCAGTTATGCGGGAGCCAACAATGAGCAATTCTTC. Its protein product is CASSYAGANNEQFF.

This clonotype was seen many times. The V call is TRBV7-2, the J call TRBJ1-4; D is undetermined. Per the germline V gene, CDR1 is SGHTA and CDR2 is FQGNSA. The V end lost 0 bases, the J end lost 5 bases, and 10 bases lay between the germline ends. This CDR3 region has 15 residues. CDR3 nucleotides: TGTGCCAGCAGCTTAGCGACGGTACGGAATGAAAAACTGTTTTTT. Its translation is CASSLATVRNEKLFF.

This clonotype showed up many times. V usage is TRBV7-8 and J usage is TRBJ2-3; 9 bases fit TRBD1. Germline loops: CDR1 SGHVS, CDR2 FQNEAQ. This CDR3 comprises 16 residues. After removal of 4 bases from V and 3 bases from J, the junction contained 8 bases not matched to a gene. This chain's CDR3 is CASSWDRESGTDTQYF. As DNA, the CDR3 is TGTGCCAGCAGCTGGGACAGGGAAAGTGGGACAGATACGCAGTATTTT. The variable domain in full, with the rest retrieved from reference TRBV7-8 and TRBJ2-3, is GAGVSQSPRYKVAKRGQDVALRCDPISGHVSLFWYQQALGQGPEFLTYFQNEAQLDKSGLPSDRFFAERPEGSVSTLKIQRTQQEDSAVYLCASSWDRESGTDTQYFGPGTRLTVL.

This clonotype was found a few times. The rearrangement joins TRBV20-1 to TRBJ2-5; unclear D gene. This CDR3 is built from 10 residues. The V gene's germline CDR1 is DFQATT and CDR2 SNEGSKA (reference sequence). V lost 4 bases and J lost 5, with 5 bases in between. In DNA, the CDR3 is TGCAGTGCTACCGGCGAGACCCAGTACTTC. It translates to CSATGETQYF.

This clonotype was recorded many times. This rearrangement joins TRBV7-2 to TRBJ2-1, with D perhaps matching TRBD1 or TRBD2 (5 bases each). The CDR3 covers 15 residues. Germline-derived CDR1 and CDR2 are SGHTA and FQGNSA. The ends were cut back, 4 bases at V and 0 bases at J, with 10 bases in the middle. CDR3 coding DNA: TGTGCCAGCAGCTGGAGTGGGGGCTCCTACAATGAGCAGTTCTTC. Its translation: CASSWSGGSYNEQFF.

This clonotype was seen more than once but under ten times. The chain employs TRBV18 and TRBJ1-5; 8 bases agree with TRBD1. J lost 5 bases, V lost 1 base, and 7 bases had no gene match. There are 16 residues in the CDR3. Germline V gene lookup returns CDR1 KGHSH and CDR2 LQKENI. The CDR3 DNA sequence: TGTGCCAGCTCACCACTGGGGCCAGGGGGCGATCAGCCCCAGCATTTT. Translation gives CASSPLGPGGDQPQHF.

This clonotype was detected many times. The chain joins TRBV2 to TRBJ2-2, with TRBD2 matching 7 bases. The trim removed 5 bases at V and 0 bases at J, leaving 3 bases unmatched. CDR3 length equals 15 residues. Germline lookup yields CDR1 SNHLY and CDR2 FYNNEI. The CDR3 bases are TGTGCCAGCAGTTTACTAGCGTCGAACACCGGGGAGCTGTTTTTT. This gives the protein CASSLLASNTGELFF.

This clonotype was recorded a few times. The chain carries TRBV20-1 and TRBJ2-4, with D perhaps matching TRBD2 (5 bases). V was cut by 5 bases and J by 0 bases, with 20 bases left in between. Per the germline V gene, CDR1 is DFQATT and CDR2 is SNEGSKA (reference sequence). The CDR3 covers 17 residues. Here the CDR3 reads CSASLAQTIKAKNIQYF. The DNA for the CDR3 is TGCAGTGCTTCCCTAGCCCAGACTATTAAAGCCAAAAACATTCAGTACTTC.